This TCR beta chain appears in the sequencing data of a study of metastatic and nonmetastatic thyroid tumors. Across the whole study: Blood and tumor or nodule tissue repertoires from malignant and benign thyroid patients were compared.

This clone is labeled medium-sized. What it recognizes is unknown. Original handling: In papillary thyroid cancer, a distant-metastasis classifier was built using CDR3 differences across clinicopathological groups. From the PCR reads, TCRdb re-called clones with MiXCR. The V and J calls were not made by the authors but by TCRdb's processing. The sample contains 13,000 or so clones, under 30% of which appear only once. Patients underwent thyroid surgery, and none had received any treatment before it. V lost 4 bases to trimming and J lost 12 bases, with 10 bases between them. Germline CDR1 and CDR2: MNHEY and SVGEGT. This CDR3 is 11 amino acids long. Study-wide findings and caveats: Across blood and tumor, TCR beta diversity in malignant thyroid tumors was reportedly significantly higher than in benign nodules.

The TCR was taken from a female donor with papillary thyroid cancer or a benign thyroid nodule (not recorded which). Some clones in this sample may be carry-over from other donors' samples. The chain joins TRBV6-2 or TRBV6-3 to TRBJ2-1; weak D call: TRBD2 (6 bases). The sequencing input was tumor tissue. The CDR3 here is CASSSTRGQFF. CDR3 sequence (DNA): TGTGCCAGCAGTTCGACTAGGGGGCAGTTCTTC.